The 27 T cell receptor beta chains presented below share a single source sample, sequenced in a study of OX40 agonist ivuxolimab in advanced cancers. The protocol was immunoSEQ multiplex PCR, while the TCRdb copy is restricted to in-frame clones and leaves out a portion. This sample has some 26,000 clones, with 75% to 85% found just once. The sample in question was CD4+ or CD8+ T cells sorted from blood, obtained in a trial of the OX40 agonist ivuxolimab. Source of these receptors: an adult with an advanced solid tumor such as melanoma, head and neck, liver or kidney cancer.

This chain connects TRBV29-1 to TRBJ2-2, with 9 bases identical to TRBD2. This CDR3 region has 16 residues. The trim removed 3 bases at V and 6 bases at J, leaving 11 bases unmatched. Germline CDR1 and CDR2: SQVTM and ANQGSEA. In nucleotides, the CDR3 is TGCAGCGTTGAGCCGAACCCCGGACTAGCGCCCGGGGAGCTGTTTTTT. Translating it yields CSVEPNPGLAPGELFF.

The V and J genes are TRBV5-5 and TRBJ2-7; the D is unclear. The CDR3 is 13 amino acids. V lost 1 base, J lost 6 bases, and 11 bases lay in between. Germline loops: CDR1 SGHKS, CDR2 YYEKEE (reference sequence). The CDR3 sequence is CASSLILGIEQYF. The CDR3 bases are TGTGCCAGCAGCTTGATCCTAGGGATCGAGCAGTACTTC. The variable domain in full, with the rest retrieved from reference TRBV5-5 and TRBJ2-7, is DAGVTQSPTHLIKTRGQQVTLRCSPISGHKSVSWYQQVLGQGPQFIFQYYEKEERGRGNFPDRFSARQFPNYSSELNVNALLLGDSALYLCASSLILGIEQYFGPGTRLTVT.

J is TRBJ2-1 and V is TRBV28; weak D call: TRBD2 (6 bases). This CDR3 contains 15 residues. CDR1 is MDHEN, CDR2 SYDVKM, per germline. V shed 5 bases and J shed 7 bases, with 18 bases lying between them. This CDR3 is CASSRRGRNNNEQFF. The CDR3 DNA follows: TGTGCCAGCAGTAGGCGGGGACGTAATAATAATGAGCAGTTCTTC.

This chain connects TRBV27 to TRBJ1-5, with D unresolved. The CDR3 totals 15 residues. The V gene's germline CDR1 is MNHEY and CDR2 SMNVEV (reference sequence). Trimming pared 8 bases from V and 2 bases from J, leaving 16 bases between. CDR3 loop: CASPSGPEGNQPQHF. The CDR3 bases are TGTGCCAGCCCCTCCGGGCCCGAAGGCAATCAGCCCCAGCATTTT.

The chain carries TRBV28 and TRBJ2-7, with TRBD2 identical over 7 bases. Germline assignment: CDR1 MDHEN and CDR2 SYDVKM. The CDR3 consists of 16 residues. V was pared by 2 bases and J by 5 bases, with 12 bases of the junction left unmatched. The CDR3 loop is CASSLMGGGLENEQYF. The CDR3 DNA sequence: TGTGCCAGCAGTTTAATGGGGGGAGGGTTGGAAAACGAGCAGTACTTC.

The J gene is TRBJ2-1, the V gene TRBV7-9, with D unclear. CDR1 SEHNR and CDR2 FQNEAQ come from the germline V gene (reference sequence). CDR3 size: 11 residues. With 4 bases removed from V and 7 bases from J, the gap between germline ends came to 5 bases. Here the CDR3 DNA reads TGTGCCAGCAGCTATAGTAATGAGCAGTTCTTC. It is translated as CASSYSNEQFF.

The V and J genes are TRBV10-2 and TRBJ2-2; TRBD1 matches at 7 bases. Germline V gene data show CDR1 as WSHSY and CDR2 as SAAADI. This CDR3 has 13 amino acids. J lost 4 bases, V lost 11 bases, and 7 bases had no gene match. The CDR3 coding sequence is TGCGCCCTCGGGACAGCTTTCACCGGGGAGCTGTTTTTT. This encodes CALGTAFTGELFF.

This clone was seen only once. The chain is built from TRBV5-1 and TRBJ2-7, with 8 bases aligning to TRBD1. From germline, CDR1 is SGHRS and CDR2 YFSETQ. The CDR3 contains 12 residues. With V trimmed by 5 bases and J by 5 bases, 3 bases remained unmatched. The CDR3 region has the DNA TGCGCCAGCAGGGACAGGGTCGACGAGCAGTACTTC. Residues: CASRDRVDEQYF.

The V call is TRBV18, the J call TRBJ2-3, with 7 bases lining up with TRBD1. Trimming removed 0 bases from V and 0 bases from J; junction bases left unmatched: 0. There are 15 residues in the CDR3. Germline values: CDR1 KGHSH, CDR2 LQKENI. CDR3 coding DNA: TGTGCCAGCTCACCACCGGGACAGAGCACAGATACGCAGTATTTT. Its protein product is CASSPPGQSTDTQYF.

The genes are TRBV9 and TRBJ2-3; D call uncertain. The CDR3 runs 15 residues. CDR1 is SGDLS and CDR2 is YYNGEE in the germline V gene. Trimming cost V 6 bases and J 0 bases, with 14 bases left between them. In nucleotides, the CDR3 is TGTGCCAGCAATCGAGGCGGAGCTAGCACAGATACGCAGTATTTT. Its protein is CASNRGGASTDTQYF. Based on the CDR3 plus reference TRBV9 and TRBJ2-3, the full variable domain is DSGVTQTPKHLITATGQRVTLRCSPRSGDLSVYWYQQSLDQGLQFLIQYYNGEERAKGNILERFSAQQFPDLHSELNLSSLELGDSALYFCASNRGGASTDTQYFGPGTRLTVL.

CDR3 protein: CASSLAIPNNEQFF. Here the CDR3 DNA reads TGCGCCAGCAGCTTGGCCATCCCCAACAATGAGCAGTTCTTC. This sequence joins TRBV5-1 and TRBJ2-1; D remains unclear. V lost 0 bases to trimming and J lost 5 bases, with 9 bases between them. CDR1 is SGHRS and CDR2 is YFSETQ in the germline V gene. CDR3 size: 14 residues. Full variable domain (outside the CDR3, taken from reference TRBV5-1 and TRBJ2-1): KAGVTQTPRYLIKTRGQQVTLSCSPISGHRSVSWYQQTPGQGLQFLFEYFSETQRNKGNFPGRFSGRQFSNSRSEMNVSTLELGDSALYLCASSLAIPNNEQFFGPGTRLTVL.

This sequence joins TRBV4-1 and TRBJ1-5, with 10 bases matching TRBD1. The germline gives CDR1 MGHRA, CDR2 YSYEKL. CDR3 size: 20 residues. The V segment lost 0 bases and the J segment 2 bases; nucleotides outside the gene matches: 13. The CDR3 is CASSQEDPTGGPLGNQPQHF. In DNA form, the CDR3 reads TGCGCCAGCAGCCAAGAGGATCCGACAGGGGGCCCTTTAGGCAATCAGCCCCAGCATTTT.

The rearrangement links TRBV7-9 to TRBJ2-1; TRBD1 matches at 9 bases. The V and J ends lost 4 bases and 6 bases, in that order; junction bases with no gene match: 1. This CDR3 comprises 13 residues. Germline V CDR1 and CDR2: SEHNR, FQNEAQ (reference sequence). The CDR3 sequence: CASSSTGGNEQFF. The CDR3 DNA follows: TGTGCCAGCAGCTCGACAGGGGGCAATGAGCAGTTCTTC.

The rearrangement links TRBV13 to TRBJ2-2; 11 bases align to TRBD2. Germline values: CDR1 PRHDT, CDR2 FYEKMQ (reference sequence). V lost 5 bases to trimming and J lost 1 base; unmatched junction nucleotides: 3. This CDR3 comprises 16 residues. The CDR3 spells CASSVGLAGNTGELFF. The CDR3 nucleotides read TGTGCCAGCAGCGTTGGACTAGCGGGGAACACCGGGGAGCTGTTTTTT.

The CDR3 DNA sequence: TGTGCCAGCAGCTTGCCGACTAGCCACAATGAGCAGTTCTTC. Translating gives CASSLPTSHNEQFF. This sequence joins TRBV5-6 and TRBJ2-1, with 7 positions matching TRBD2. Germline V CDR1 and CDR2: SGHDT, YYEEEE. CDR3 length equals 14 residues. J gave up 5 bases and V 1 base, and 3 bases lay outside the gene matches.

This chain connects TRBV5-6 to TRBJ2-7; the match to TRBD1 covers 8 bases. This CDR3 spans 19 amino acids. V shed 4 bases and J 1 base; nucleotides not matched to a gene: 19. Germline values: CDR1 SGHDT, CDR2 YYEEEE. CDR3 nucleotides: TGTGCCAGCAGCCGCGGGACAGGCCTATTGACGTATGGTTCCTACGAGCAGTACTTC. The encoded protein is CASSRGTGLLTYGSYEQYF.

The chain combines TRBV27 with TRBJ1-2; D might be TRBD1 (5 bases). From germline, CDR1 is MNHEY and CDR2 SMNVEV (reference sequence). The CDR3 sequence is 14 residues long. V lost 5 bases and J 6 bases, leaving 16 bases between the germline ends. CDR3 sequence reads: CASSHGGGPHGYTF. For the CDR3, the DNA is TGTGCCAGCAGTCACGGGGGAGGTCCCCATGGCTACACCTTC.

The rearrangement uses TRBV30 and TRBJ2-1, with no clear D. Germline CDR1 is GTSNPN and CDR2 is SVGIG (reference sequence). This CDR3 region has 13 residues. V gave up 2 bases and J gave up 6 bases, with 11 bases separating them. CDR3 sequence: CAWSISSLNEQFF. The CDR3 nucleotides are TGTGCCTGGAGTATCAGCTCCCTCAATGAGCAGTTCTTC. Together with reference TRBV30 and TRBJ2-1, the CDR3 gives the full variable domain: SQTIHQWPATLVQPVGSPLSLECTVEGTSNPNLYWYRQAAGRGLQLLFYSVGIGQISSEVPQNLSASRPQDRQFILSSKKLLLSDSGFYLCAWSISSLNEQFFGPGTRLTVL.

This chain joins TRBV9 and TRBJ2-3; D is perhaps TRBD2 (5 bases). Germline V gene data show CDR1 as SGDLS and CDR2 as YYNGEE. The V and J ends lost 5 bases and 3 bases respectively, with 16 bases between them. There are 15 residues in the CDR3. The CDR3 region is CASRDDLRGTDTQYF. In nucleotides, the CDR3 is TGTGCCAGCAGGGACGACTTACGAGGGACAGATACGCAGTATTTT.

The chain links TRBV7-8 to TRBJ1-1, with D hard to call. Trimming pared 2 bases from V and 3 bases from J, leaving 13 bases between. The CDR3 has 15 residues. The V gene's germline CDR1 is SGHVS and CDR2 FQNEAQ. CDR3: CASSLWVRWDTEAFF. CDR3 DNA: TGTGCCAGCAGCTTATGGGTCCGCTGGGACACTGAAGCTTTCTTT.

The genes are TRBV7-2 and TRBJ2-3; D is undetermined. There are 16 residues in the CDR3. Germline V lookup: CDR1 SGHTA, CDR2 FQGNSA. Trimming removed 1 base at V and 1 base at J, with 12 bases between. The CDR3 here is CASSLGLTLRTDTQYF. The CDR3 region has the DNA TGTGCCAGCAGCTTAGGTTTGACCCTGCGCACAGATACGCAGTATTTT.

V and J are TRBV4-1 and TRBJ2-5; 9 bases are shared with TRBD1. The CDR3 is 16 residues long. V was pared by 2 bases and J by 1 base, with 5 bases of the junction left unmatched. The V gene's germline CDR1 is MGHRA and CDR2 YSYEKL. CDR3 nucleotide sequence: TGCGCCAGCAGCCAATTCTTGGACAGGGGCCAAGAGACCCAGTACTTC. Its protein product is CASSQFLDRGQETQYF.

As concerns this clone: Other nucleotide sequences in the sample specify the same CDR3. This chain links TRBV6-5 with TRBJ2-7, with a tentative D call TRBD1 (5 bases). The ends were cut back, 0 bases at V and 0 bases at J, with 9 bases in the middle. Germline CDR1 is MNHEY and CDR2 is SVGAGI. This CDR3 region has 15 residues. The CDR3 sequence: CASSYSLDSSYEQYF. DNA for the CDR3: TGTGCCAGCAGTTACTCCCTCGACAGCTCCTACGAGCAGTACTTC.

This clone has a handful of counts. This chain joins TRBV28 and TRBJ1-1; unclear D gene. CDR3 size: 16 residues. Trimming shortened V by 0 bases and J by 0 bases, and 11 bases separated the two germline ends. Germline CDR1 reads MDHEN; CDR2 reads SYDVKM. This chain's CDR3 is CASSLWSQRMNTEAFF. The CDR3 bases are TGTGCCAGCAGTTTATGGTCGCAGAGGATGAACACTGAAGCTTTCTTT.

The rearrangement links TRBV27 to TRBJ1-4; D remains unclear. Germline V gives CDR1 MNHEY, CDR2 SMNVEV (reference sequence). Trimming removed 8 bases from V and 8 bases from J, with 15 bases in between. CDR3 length: 13 residues. CDR3 in amino acids: CASAVARWEKLFF. CDR3 nucleotide sequence: TGTGCCAGCGCCGTTGCACGGTGGGAAAAACTGTTTTTT.

On this clone: This may come from a read error, since a much larger clone is one base off. V and J are TRBV7-3 and TRBJ1-5; D remains ambiguous. Germline CDR1 is SGHTA and CDR2 is FQGTGA. Trimming took 2 bases from V and 5 from J, leaving 13 bases between them. The CDR3 consists of 15 residues. In nucleotides, the CDR3 is TGTGCCAGCAGCTTAGCCGGGAACCCGGATCAGCCCCAGCATTTT. This codes for CASSLAGNPDQPQHF.

The chain uses TRBV11-2 and TRBJ1-6; 7 nucleotides match TRBD1. The V segment lost 5 bases and the J segment 6 bases; nucleotides outside the gene matches: 13. Germline V gene data show CDR1 as SGHAT and CDR2 as FQNNGV. The CDR3 spans 17 residues. This CDR3 is CASSTHDREGSNSPLHF. CDR3 nucleotides: TGTGCCAGCAGCACCCATGACAGGGAGGGAAGTAATTCACCCCTCCACTTT.